These 26 T cell receptor beta chains originate from one sample sequenced in a study of cytomegalovirus exposure and HLA in healthy donors. PCR primers comprised 60 Vbeta and 13 Jbeta primers. The data were produced by immunoSEQ multiplex PCR, yet TCRdb's version contains in-frame clones alone and is incomplete. Recorded for this sample: about 120,000 clones. Sequencing was performed on PBMCs. These receptors were taken from a woman aged 40 to 50 in good health and CMV-seropositive.

The rearrangement links TRBV29-1 to TRBJ1-3; no clear D gene. The CDR3 covers 14 residues. V lost 4 bases, J lost 0 bases, and 10 bases lay in between. CDR1 SQVTM and CDR2 ANQGSEA come from the germline V gene. The CDR3 here is CSVVLQASGNTIYF. CDR3 nucleotides: TGCAGCGTTGTCTTGCAGGCCTCTGGAAACACCATATATTTT.

The V gene is TRBV9, the J gene TRBJ2-1; D perhaps matches TRBD2 (6 bases). V was clipped by 3 bases and J by 5 bases, with 12 bases between them. This CDR3 has 14 amino acids. The germline V gene encodes CDR1 SGDLS and CDR2 YYNGEE. Written as DNA, the CDR3 is TGTGCCAGCAGCGAGACGGGACTTAACAATGAGCAGTTCTTC. It encodes CASSETGLNNEQFF.

V is TRBV7-3 and J is TRBJ2-1; 13 bases align to TRBD2. This CDR3 has 16 amino acids. V shed 5 bases, J shed 5 bases, and the junction held 6 bases outside the gene matches. The germline V gene has CDR1 SGHTA and CDR2 FQGTGA. Here the CDR3 DNA reads TGTGCCAGCAGCACCCCGGGACTAGCGGGAAACAATGAGCAGTTCTTC. Translated: CASSTPGLAGNNEQFF.

The V call is TRBV5-5, the J call TRBJ2-1; 7 positions match TRBD1. V lost 7 bases and J lost 6; bases outside the gene matches: 7. Germline lookup yields CDR1 SGHKS and CDR2 YYEKEE (reference sequence). CDR3 length equals 13 residues. CDR3 in amino acids: CASRQGIVNEQFF. The CDR3 nucleotides read TGTGCCAGCCGACAGGGTATTGTCAATGAGCAGTTCTTC.

The gene calls are TRBV7-3 and TRBJ2-2, with D possibly TRBD1 on 6 matching bases. The germline V and J ends were trimmed by 4 bases and 6 bases, with 21 bases remaining between them. CDR1 and CDR2 (germline): SGHTA, FQGTGA. The CDR3 totals 17 residues. The CDR3 protein is CASSYQFGGVGSGELFF. The CDR3 DNA reads as TGTGCCAGCAGCTACCAGTTTGGGGGCGTAGGGTCCGGGGAGCTGTTTTTT.

This chain links TRBV2 with TRBJ1-2, with a weak D call TRBD1 (6 bases). Germline-derived CDR1 and CDR2 are SNHLY and FYNNEI. V gave up 7 bases and J gave up 3 bases, with 21 bases separating them. The CDR3 contains 16 residues. CDR3 protein: CASIRAGAVIHYGYTF. For the CDR3, the DNA is TGTGCCAGCATCCGAGCGGGGGCGGTAATACACTATGGCTACACCTTC.

This chain links TRBV9 with TRBJ2-7; 8 nucleotides line up with TRBD1. With V trimmed by 0 bases and J by 5 bases, 7 bases remained unmatched. Germline loops: CDR1 SGDLS, CDR2 YYNGEE. The length of the CDR3 is 15 residues. The CDR3 coding sequence is TGTGCCAGCAGCGTAGAAGGACAGGGTTTCAACGAGCAGTACTTC. This gives the protein CASSVEGQGFNEQYF.

The chain carries TRBV20-1 and TRBJ2-1; possibly TRBD1 for D (5 bases). V was cut by 7 bases and J by 6 bases, with 10 bases left in between. CDR1 is DFQATT, CDR2 SNEGSKA, per germline (reference sequence). CDR3 length: 11 amino acids. CDR3 amino acids: CSGTGSNEQFF. CDR3 sequence (DNA): TGCAGTGGTACAGGCAGCAATGAGCAGTTCTTC.

The rearrangement uses TRBV15 and TRBJ1-2, with TRBD1 identical over 7 bases. With V trimmed by 5 bases and J by 3 bases, 9 bases remained unmatched. This CDR3 has 15 amino acids. Germline assignment: CDR1 LNHNV and CDR2 YYDKDF (reference sequence). In DNA, the CDR3 is TGTGCCACCAGCCGAAGACAGGGCGGTGACTATGGCTACACCTTC. Its translation is CATSRRQGGDYGYTF. The variable domain in full, with the rest retrieved from reference TRBV15 and TRBJ1-2, is DAMVIQNPRYQVTQFGKPVTLSCSQTLNHNVMYWYQQKSSQAPKLLFHYYDKDFNNEADTPDNFQSRRPNTSFCFLDIRSPGLGDTAMYLCATSRRQGGDYGYTFGSGTRLTVV.

CDR3 region: CASTIGPKTGTDTQYF. As DNA, the CDR3 is TGTGCCAGCACGATCGGACCGAAGACAGGCACAGATACGCAGTATTTT. V and J are TRBV9 and TRBJ2-3; D might be TRBD1 (5 bases). With 6 bases removed from V and 1 base from J, the gap between germline ends came to 18 bases. CDR1 and CDR2 (germline): SGDLS, YYNGEE. This CDR3 comprises 16 residues.

The rearrangement links TRBV19 to TRBJ2-7; D is uncertain. CDR1 is LNHDA, CDR2 SQIVND, per germline (reference sequence). V lost 3 bases and J lost 4, with 7 bases in between. The CDR3 is 12 amino acids. CDR3 sequence: CASSIPPYEQYF. Here the CDR3 DNA reads TGTGCCAGTAGTATCCCTCCTTACGAGCAGTACTTC.

The genes are TRBV28 and TRBJ2-3; D call uncertain. Trimming removed 8 bases from V and 6 bases from J, with 12 bases in between. This CDR3 spans 12 amino acids. Germline V gene sequence: CDR1 MDHEN, CDR2 SYDVKM. The CDR3: CASGVLSDTQYF. The CDR3 coding sequence is TGTGCCAGCGGAGTTCTCTCTGATACGCAGTATTTT.

The chain is built from TRBV9 and TRBJ2-1; TRBD1 is a possible D gene (5 bases). CDR1 SGDLS and CDR2 YYNGEE come from the germline V gene. This CDR3 region has 15 residues. V gave up 4 bases and J gave up 2 bases, with 13 bases separating them. CDR3: CASSPQTDTYNEQFF. The CDR3 nucleotides are TGTGCCAGCAGCCCCCAGACAGATACCTACAATGAGCAGTTCTTC.

V is TRBV28 and J is TRBJ1-2; 10 nucleotides match TRBD1. The CDR3 has 14 amino acids. Germline V gene sequence: CDR1 MDHEN, CDR2 SYDVKM. J was trimmed by 4 bases and V by 6 bases; bases with no gene match: 5. The CDR3 is CASSDRGRTYGYTF. CDR3 sequence (DNA): TGTGCCAGCAGCGACAGGGGGCGGACCTATGGCTACACCTTC.

J is TRBJ2-7 and V is TRBV4-1; D gene uncertain. The CDR3 length is 13 residues. Germline loops: CDR1 MGHRA, CDR2 YSYEKL. Trimming took 4 bases from V and 2 from J, leaving 9 bases between them. The CDR3 DNA reads as TGCGCCAGCAGCCCCGCTACAGCCTACGAGCAGTACTTC. Residues: CASSPATAYEQYF.

V gene TRBV18 combines with J gene TRBJ2-7; TRBD2 aligns across 9 bases. The germline V gene encodes CDR1 KGHSH and CDR2 LQKENI. Germline trimming cut 3 bases from V and 5 bases from J; bases unmatched to any gene: 5. The CDR3 spans 14 residues. The CDR3 DNA follows: TGTGCCAGCTCACCTAGCGGGAGCTCTAACGAGCAGTACTTC. Translation gives CASSPSGSSNEQYF.

This chain links TRBV28 with TRBJ2-7, with 9 bases that match TRBD1. The germline CDR1 and CDR2 sequences are MDHEN and SYDVKM. Losses at the gene ends were 3 bases for V and 5 bases for J; bases not matched to a gene: 8. The CDR3 is made up of 15 amino acids. CDR3: CASSLSGQGSDEQYF. Written as DNA, the CDR3 is TGTGCCAGCAGTTTGTCTGGACAGGGGTCCGACGAGCAGTACTTC.

This chain uses TRBV27 with TRBJ1-1; TRBD1 matches at 8 bases. Germline CDR1 is MNHEY and CDR2 is SMNVEV (reference sequence). The CDR3 consists of 12 residues. V was clipped by 6 bases and J by 5 bases; unmatched bases: 2. The CDR3 nucleotides are TGTGCCAGCAGGACAGGGGTAACTGAAGCTTTCTTT. Amino acids: CASRTGVTEAFF.

With regard to this clone: The germline gene is not matched at one end of the junction; a read error may be the cause. The chain uses TRBV4-1 and TRBJ1-3; 7 bases fit TRBD1. The germline gives CDR1 MGHRA, CDR2 YSYEKL. The CDR3 extends over 15 amino acids. CDR3 sequence reads: CASSQGTGAGNTTYF. The CDR3 region has the DNA TGCGCCAGCAGCCAGGGTACAGGGGCTGGAAACACCACATATTTT.

The rearrangement links TRBV19 to TRBJ2-3, with D possibly being TRBD2 (6 bases). This CDR3 has 14 residues. Germline V gene lookup returns CDR1 LNHDA and CDR2 SQIVND (reference sequence). V lost 4 bases, J lost 4 bases, and 12 bases lay in between. CDR3 sequence: CASSSGMEADTQYF. The CDR3 nucleotides are TGTGCCAGTAGTAGCGGGATGGAGGCAGATACGCAGTATTTT.

The chain employs TRBV11-3 and TRBJ1-1; D uncertain. The CDR3 length is 15 residues. Trimming took 6 bases from V and 6 from J, leaving 20 bases between them. The germline CDR1 and CDR2 sequences are SGHNT and YENEEA. The CDR3 DNA sequence: TGTGCCAGCAGGTTCGAATGGGCAGCTATCGCTGAAGCTTTCTTT. This codes for CASRFEWAAIAEAFF. Combining the CDR3 with reference TRBV11-3 and TRBJ1-1 gives the whole variable domain EAGVVQSPRYKIIEKKQPVAFWCNPISGHNTLYWYLQNLGQGPELLIRYENEEAVDDSQLPKDRFSAERLKGVDSTLKIQPAELGDSAVYLCASRFEWAAIAEAFFGQGTRLTVV.

The V call is TRBV10-3, the J call TRBJ2-1, with TRBD2 identical over 8 bases. The V gene's germline CDR1 is ENHRY and CDR2 SYGVKD. Unmatched junction bases numbered 5, after V lost 3 bases and J lost 4 bases. The CDR3 extends over 15 amino acids. The CDR3 spells CAISEIAGNYNEQFF. In nucleotides, the CDR3 is TGTGCCATCAGTGAAATAGCGGGGAATTACAATGAGCAGTTCTTC.

J is TRBJ2-3 and V is TRBV16, with a tentative D call TRBD2 (5 bases). Germline V lookup: CDR1 KGHSY, CDR2 FQNENV. The CDR3 extends over 17 amino acids. Trimming pared 1 base from V and 0 bases from J, leaving 14 bases between. CDR3 nucleotides: TGTGCCAGCAGCCAATACCAGCGGAAGGGTAGCACAGATACGCAGTATTTT. Protein sequence: CASSQYQRKGSTDTQYF.

V usage is TRBV2 and J usage is TRBJ1-2, with D possibly being TRBD1 (6 bases). The CDR3 length is 15 residues. Looked up from germline, CDR1 is SNHLY and CDR2 is FYNNEI. V gave up 0 bases and J gave up 2 bases, with 10 bases separating them. The CDR3 DNA follows: TGTGCCAGCAGTGAAGCGTATACAGGGAACTATGGCTACACCTTC. This encodes CASSEAYTGNYGYTF.

DNA of the CDR3: TGTGCCATCAGTGACCTGGGACTAGCGGGAGGGCCAAACACCGGGGAGCTGTTTTTT. Translation gives CAISDLGLAGGPNTGELFF. V and J are TRBV10-3 and TRBJ2-2, with 16 bases that match TRBD2. Germline assignment: CDR1 ENHRY and CDR2 SYGVKD. Losses at the gene ends were 3 bases for V and 2 bases for J; bases not matched to a gene: 6. CDR3 length equals 19 residues.

The V call is TRBV18, the J call TRBJ2-1; 9 nucleotides match TRBD2. The CDR3 runs to 15 residues. The trim removed 6 bases at V and 9 bases at J, leaving 12 bases unmatched. Germline CDR1 and CDR2: KGHSH and LQKENI. CDR3 coding DNA: TGTGCCAGCTCGACGGGGCTAGCGGGAAGCATTGAGCAGTTCTTC. As protein: CASSTGLAGSIEQFF.